This TCR beta chain was obtained from a study of a mutant IDH1 vaccine in newly diagnosed glioma. The table came from immunoSEQ multiplex PCR; TCRdb's copy has only in-frame clones and leaves some out. The sample consists of about 24,000 clones, around 76% of them appearing once. Noted time point: week 47, end of study. The content of each vaccine dose was 300 ug of mutant IDH1 20-mer peptide, and topical imiquimod accompanied it. Diagnosis in the donors showed new WHO grade 3 or 4 astrocytomas that were IDH1-mutant and ATRX-lost. In germline, CDR1 is SGHNT, CDR2 YYREEE (reference sequence). CDR3 length: 16 amino acids. V lost 1 base to trimming and J lost 6 bases, with 19 bases between them. In its sample, this clone was seen a few times. Its antigen is as yet unknown.

The rearrangement links TRBV5-4 to TRBJ1-2, with TRBD1 as a possible D gene (6 bases). The clonotype originates from a man in his forties or fifties with glioma. Some clones in this sample may be carry-over from other donors' samples. The material was PBMCs, obtained from a glioma patient whose treatment included an IDH1 peptide vaccine. The CDR3 DNA reads as TGTGCCAGCAGCTTGACCCCAGACAGGAGTTTTAATGGCTACACCTTC. Its translation: CASSLTPDRSFNGYTF. The full variable domain, completed using reference TRBV5-4 and TRBJ1-2, is ETGVTQSPTHLIKTRGQQVTLRCSSQSGHNTVSWYQQALGQGPQFIFQYYREEENGRGNFPPRFSGLQFPNYSSELNVNALELDDSALYLCASSLTPDRSFNGYTFGSGTRLTVV.